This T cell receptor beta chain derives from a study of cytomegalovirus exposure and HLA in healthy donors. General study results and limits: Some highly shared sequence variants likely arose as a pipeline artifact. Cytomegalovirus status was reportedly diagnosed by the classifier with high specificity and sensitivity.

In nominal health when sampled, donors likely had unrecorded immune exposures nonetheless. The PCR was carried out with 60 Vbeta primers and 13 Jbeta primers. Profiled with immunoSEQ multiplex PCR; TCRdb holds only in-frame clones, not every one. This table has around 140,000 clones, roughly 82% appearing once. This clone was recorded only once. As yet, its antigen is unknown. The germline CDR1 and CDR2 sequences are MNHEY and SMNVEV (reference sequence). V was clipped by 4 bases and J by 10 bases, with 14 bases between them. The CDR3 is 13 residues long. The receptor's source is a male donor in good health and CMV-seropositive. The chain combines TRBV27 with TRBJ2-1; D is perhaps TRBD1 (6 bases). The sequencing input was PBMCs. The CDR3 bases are TGTGCCAGCAGTTCCTGGACAGCCCTAGAGCAGTTCTTC. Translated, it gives CASSSWTALEQFF.